The source of this TCR beta chain is a study of Graves' ophthalmopathy and Graves' hyperthyroidism. As the template, RNA transcripts were used to amplify TCR beta CDR3 regions. The library came from an HTBI-primed first-round RT-PCR and a second-round multiplex PCR. TCRdb processed the multiplex PCR reads anew with MiXCR; each CDR3 protein has one entry. This sample yields around 590,000 distinct CDR3 sequences, of which about two fifths are seen a single time; approximately 4.1% belongs to the top ten. The germline CDR1 and CDR2 sequences are MDHEN and SYDVKM. The V gene lost 8 bases and the J gene lost 8 bases, with 9 bases spanning the gap. The CDR3 is 11 amino acids.

The rearrangement joins TRBV28 to TRBJ2-2, with D perhaps TRBD1 (5 bases). The source is an adult man with Graves' hyperthyroidism. Sequencing was performed on peripheral blood or thyroid tissue (not recorded which). CDR3 DNA: TGTGCCAGCGATGGGGCAGGGGAGCTGTTTTTT. The encoded protein is CASDGAGELFF. The entire variable domain, with the rest obtained from reference TRBV28 and TRBJ2-2, is as follows: DVKVTQSSRYLVKRTGEKVFLECVQDMDHENMFWYRQDPGLGLRLIYFSYDVKMKEKGDIPEGYSVSREKKERFSLILESASTNQTSMYLCASDGAGELFFGEGSRLTVL.